One and the same sample provided the 28 T cell receptor beta chains below, sequenced in a study of monozygotic twins with inflammatory bowel disease. TCRdb reanalyzed the 5' RACE reads, giving one entry per CDR3 protein sequence and no DNA. Here the sample table reports tens of thousands of distinct CDR3 sequences. The sample taken for sequencing was blood. The receptors shown here come from a human donor with ulcerative colitis or Crohn's disease, or a healthy co-twin of an affected twin (not recorded which).

The chain has TRBV6-1 and TRBJ1-1. The CDR3 extends over 15 amino acids. Germline assignment: CDR1 MNHNS and CDR2 SASEGT. CDR3 amino acids: CASLFVGYEYTEAFF.

The gene calls are TRBV12-3 or TRBV12-4 and TRBJ2-7; as DNA is missing, the TRBD2 call by TCRdb cannot be tested. The CDR3 has 14 residues. CDR3 loop: CASRTASGAHEQYF.

V usage is TRBV4-3 and J usage is TRBJ1-5; TCRdb lists TRBD1, though no DNA is available to test this call. CDR3 length: 18 residues. CDR1 and CDR2 (germline): LGHNA, YSLEER. This CDR3 is CASSLHLAGAGSNQPQHF.

The rearrangement links TRBV5-4 to TRBJ2-7. The V gene's germline CDR1 is SGHNT and CDR2 YYREEE (reference sequence). The CDR3 runs to 11 residues. The CDR3 protein is CASSSISEQYF.

The chain is built from TRBV3-1 and TRBJ2-3; there is no DNA to check the TCRdb D call of TRBD1. The germline gives CDR1 LGHDT, CDR2 YNNKEL (reference sequence). The CDR3 has 16 amino acids. The CDR3 is CASSQGYWTATDTQYF.

The chain recombines TRBV5-6 with TRBJ2-3; lacking DNA, the TRBD1 call made by TCRdb goes unchecked. The CDR3 runs to 14 residues. CDR1 is SGHDT and CDR2 is YYEEEE in the germline V gene. The CDR3 loop is CASSLVRPGGTQYF.

The chain recombines TRBV6-6 with TRBJ1-1; TCRdb's D call of TRBD1 is untestable without DNA. Germline CDR1 and CDR2: MNHNY and SVGAGI (reference sequence). The CDR3 has 11 amino acids. The CDR3 sequence is CASSRAAEAFF.

This chain uses TRBV28 with TRBJ2-7; TCRdb gives TRBD1 as the D gene, but with no DNA this cannot be confirmed. CDR1 MDHEN and CDR2 SYDVKM come from the germline V gene. This CDR3 has 15 amino acids. This chain's CDR3 is CASSSPGQGTDEQYF. The full variable domain, rest sourced from reference TRBV28 and TRBJ2-7, is DVKVTQSSRYLVKRTGEKVFLECVQDMDHENMFWYRQDPGLGLRLIYFSYDVKMKEKGDIPEGYSVSREKKERFSLILESASTNQTSMYLCASSSPGQGTDEQYFGPGTRLTVT.

The chain combines TRBV21-1 with TRBJ2-2; TCRdb selects TRBD2, and the lack of DNA leaves this call unchecked. TRBV21-1 is a pseudogene locus. The CDR3 contains 19 residues. The CDR3 loop is CASTERLRLAGGHGGELFF.

The V call is TRBV12-3 or TRBV12-4, the J call TRBJ2-1. This CDR3 has 12 amino acids. CDR3 loop: CASRFTVNEQFF.

The rearrangement links TRBV6-5 to TRBJ2-1; no DNA is available, so the TRBD1 call from TCRdb remains unchecked. Germline V gene data show CDR1 as MNHEY and CDR2 as SVGAGI. CDR3 length: 13 amino acids. The CDR3 here is CASSSVQGNEQFF.

CDR3 loop: CASSRSGSTDTQYF. V is TRBV7-3 and J is TRBJ2-3; TCRdb's assignment of TRBD2 cannot be checked, as there is no DNA. CDR1 and CDR2 from the germline V gene are SGHTA and FQGTGA. The CDR3 covers 14 residues.

The chain employs TRBV27 and TRBJ2-1; TCRdb returns TRBD2, unconfirmable since there is no DNA. This CDR3 contains 13 residues. Germline CDR1 is MNHEY and CDR2 is SMNVEV (reference sequence). The CDR3 spells CASSRAGDNEQFF.

The rearrangement joins TRBV29-1 to TRBJ2-5. The CDR3 spans 12 residues. CDR1 SQVTM and CDR2 ANQGSEA come from the germline V gene. CDR3 sequence: CSVDPDSETQYF.

The chain joins TRBV10-3 to TRBJ1-1. The CDR3 totals 13 residues. Germline V gives CDR1 ENHRY, CDR2 SYGVKD. This CDR3 reads CAISATSETEAFF.

The chain is built from TRBV7-2 and TRBJ2-3; TCRdb's D call, TRBD2, is unchecked because there is no DNA. The CDR3 covers 16 residues. CDR1 SGHTA and CDR2 FQGNSA come from the germline V gene. The CDR3 here is CASSPGASRYTDTQYF.

J is TRBJ2-5 and V is TRBV20-1; lacking DNA, the TRBD2 call made by TCRdb goes unchecked. The V gene's germline CDR1 is DFQATT and CDR2 SNEGSKA (reference sequence). The CDR3 totals 15 residues. This CDR3 is CSARRLAGIRETQYF.

This chain joins TRBV27 and TRBJ2-5; checking the TCRdb D call of TRBD1 is not possible without DNA. CDR1 MNHEY and CDR2 SMNVEV come from the germline V gene (reference sequence). The CDR3 loop spans 15 amino acids. CDR3 sequence reads: CASSSDRGLRETQYF.

The chain couples TRBV10-3 to TRBJ1-1. This CDR3 contains 13 residues. CDR1 ENHRY and CDR2 SYGVKD come from the germline V gene. The CDR3 here is CAISDSGTSEAFF.

This rearrangement joins TRBV19 to TRBJ2-3; the TCRdb call, TRBD2, lacks DNA for checking. In germline, CDR1 is LNHDA, CDR2 SQIVND (reference sequence). The CDR3 is 16 residues long. The CDR3 sequence is CASSRLAETSTDTQYF. Combining the CDR3 with reference TRBV19 and TRBJ2-3 gives the whole variable domain DGGITQSPKYLFRKEGQNVTLSCEQNLNHDAMYWYRQDPGQGLRLIYYSQIVNDFQKGDIAEGYSVSREKKESFPLTVTSAQKNPTAFYLCASSRLAETSTDTQYFGPGTRLTVL.

This chain uses TRBV5-1 with TRBJ2-1; the TRBD1 assignment by TCRdb is unverifiable without DNA. Germline-derived CDR1 and CDR2 are SGHRS and YFSETQ. This CDR3 spans 15 amino acids. CDR3 in amino acids: CASSLVGTGYNEQFF.

The CDR3 reads CASSGGTGRGETQYF. The rearrangement uses TRBV10-2 and TRBJ2-5; the TRBD2 assignment by TCRdb is unverifiable without DNA. This CDR3 contains 15 residues. Per germline, CDR1 WSHSY and CDR2 SAAADI.

CDR3 region: CATMDRTDTQYF. The rearrangement joins TRBV24-1 to TRBJ2-3. The germline CDR1 and CDR2 sequences are KGHDR and SFDVKD. The CDR3 totals 12 residues.

The chain carries TRBV6-5 and TRBJ2-2. CDR1 is MNHEY and CDR2 is SVGAGI in the germline V gene. This CDR3 region has 15 residues. CDR3 in amino acids: CASSYSGESTGELFF.

The chain recombines TRBV9 with TRBJ1-2; lacking DNA, the TRBD1 call made by TCRdb goes unchecked. Germline V gene lookup returns CDR1 SGDLS and CDR2 YYNGEE. CDR3 length: 14 residues. The CDR3 sequence: CASSPMGGRNGYTF.

The chain couples TRBV19 to TRBJ1-1; absent DNA, TCRdb's TRBD1 call cannot be checked. Germline V CDR1 and CDR2: LNHDA, SQIVND (reference sequence). The CDR3 consists of 14 residues. This CDR3 reads CASSLGQTGTEAFF.

V gene TRBV7-8 combines with J gene TRBJ2-5; no DNA is available, so the TRBD1 call from TCRdb remains unchecked. Per the germline V gene, CDR1 is SGHVS and CDR2 is FQNEAQ. This CDR3 contains 13 residues. CDR3 amino acids: CASSRGDQETQYF.

J is TRBJ2-3 and V is TRBV7-2; no DNA is available, so the TRBD2 call from TCRdb remains unchecked. Germline assignment: CDR1 SGHTA and CDR2 FQGNSA. The CDR3 loop spans 20 amino acids. CDR3 sequence reads: CASSLRGGGKARGATDTQYF.